This record concerns one TCR beta chain sequence. Its antigen remains unknown. This record belongs to a study of CXCR3-negative and CXCR3-positive naive CD8 T cells. Naive CD8+ T cells showed CD45RO-CCR7+CD27+CD95-. The study made its TRB cDNA libraries by 5' RACE, adding UMI labels. TCRdb reprocessed the 5' RACE reads and stores each CDR3 protein as one record, lacking DNA. Recorded for this sample: over 100,000 distinct CDR3 sequences. This CDR3 is built from 13 residues. The germline gives CDR1 SQVTM, CDR2 ANQGSEA. Points from the study as a whole: Compared with CXCR3-negative naive cells, CXCR3-positive naive cells showed more hydrophobic TRB CDR3s. Much lower diversity was found in memory CD8+ cells, while both naive subsets had comparably high diversity. Cryopreservation partially lowered CXCR3 expression, so most assays used fresh PBMCs.

Sequenced material: naive CXCR3+ CD8+ T cells from blood. Subset of the sample: CD45RO-CCR7+CD27+CD95- naive CD8+ T cells expressing CXCR3 (TNR3+). The sequence was collected from a human donor in good health. Some clones in this sample may be carry-over from other donors' samples. V and J are TRBV29-1 and TRBJ2-7; TCRdb's D call, TRBD1, is unchecked because there is no DNA. CDR3 amino acids: CSGLGQATYEQYF.